This T cell receptor beta chain was sequenced for a study of T cell clones after liver transplantation. The wider study: TCRbeta sequencing after a pre-transplant mixed lymphocyte reaction identified graft-donor-reactive clones, later tracked in post-transplant blood. Draws occurred before transplant, before withdrawal, and after complete or failed withdrawal.

The assay was immunoSEQ multiplex PCR, and TCRdb's table has in-frame clones only and misses some. The profile shows some 120,000 clones, 90% of them singletons. With 3 bases removed from V and 4 bases from J, the gap between germline ends came to 16 bases. There are 16 residues in the CDR3. The germline CDR1 and CDR2 sequences are LNHDA and SQIVND (reference sequence). The V and J genes are TRBV19 and TRBJ1-5; no definite D call. Sequences were derived from CD4+ T cells from blood, sampled 12 months after liver transplant. This receptor was identified in a human patient who received a liver transplant. The graft donor may have given rise to some T cells. The DNA for the CDR3 is TGTGCCAGTAGTATGTCCGGGAGCCGAGGAAATCAGCCCCAGCATTTT. Translated, it gives CASSMSGSRGNQPQHF.